These 3 T cell receptor beta chains were sequenced from one sample in a study of neurological immune-mediated disorders. Each CDR3 protein is one row after TCRdb ran MiXCR on the 5' RACE reads. The table has around 20,000 distinct CDR3 sequences, over 25% seen once. Sequenced material: PBMCs. The source is a man over 45 with HTLV-1-associated myelopathy (HAM/TSP).

Note on this clonotype: At one boundary the junction diverges from the germline segment, which might be a read error. The chain joins TRBV5-1 to TRBJ2-3; no definite D call. CDR1 and CDR2 from the germline V gene are SGHRS and YFSETQ. This CDR3 comprises 13 residues. CDR3 in DNA: TGCACCAGCAGCTTGGATTGGGGAGATACGCAGTATTTT. Translating it yields CTSSLDWGDTQYF.

In its sample, this clonotype ranks as large. The rearrangement joins TRBV7-6 to TRBJ2-5; the D gene is possibly TRBD2 (6 bases). CDR3 length equals 13 residues. Trimming left V 4 bases short and J 5 bases short, with 11 bases between. CDR1 and CDR2 (germline): SGHVS, FNYEAQ. The CDR3 DNA reads as TGTGCCAGCAGCTCGGGACTGGCGGAGACCCAGTACTTC. It specifies CASSSGLAETQYF. The entire variable domain, with the rest obtained from reference TRBV7-6 and TRBJ2-5, is as follows: GAGVSQSPRYKVTKRGQDVALRCDPISGHVSLYWYRQALGQGPEFLTYFNYEAQQDKSGLPNDRFSAERPEGSISTLTIQRTEQRDSAMYRCASSSGLAETQYFGPGTRLLVL.

This clonotype was detected only a few times. This rearrangement joins TRBV7-8 to TRBJ2-3; D is perhaps TRBD1 or TRBD2 (6 bases each). The CDR3 has 16 residues. CDR1 and CDR2 from the germline V gene are SGHVS and FQNEAQ. The ends were cut back, 0 bases at V and 3 bases at J, with 13 bases in the middle. The CDR3 here is CASSLAEQGRTDTQYF. The CDR3 nucleotides read TGTGCCAGCAGCTTAGCGGAGCAGGGGAGGACAGATACGCAGTATTTT.